What follows describes a single TCR beta chain. The antigen is unknown. Individually, TCR cDNA molecules were each labelled with a unique molecular identifier. MiXCR, applied by TCRdb to the 5' RACE reads, yields one record per CDR3 protein. In the table there are about 90,000 distinct CDR3 sequences, around 10% of which are singletons. The sample comes from a study of spatial heterogeneity in lung cancer. Whole-study context: In the raw reads, each unique TCR and UMI combination was present more than ten times on average.

The sample's time point: sample taken at primary tumor resection. The input material, whole RNA from tumor, nontumor lung or frozen PBMC, was sequenced unsorted. The cohort: approximately 66 early-stage, untreated non-small cell lung cancer patients. The study, taken as a whole, reports: TCRs found ubiquitously expanded in tumor appeared in blood more at resection than at follow-up.

The germline V gene encodes CDR1 LGHNA and CDR2 YSLEER. Unmatched junction bases numbered 6, after V lost 3 bases and J lost 8 bases. The CDR3 is made up of 15 amino acids. The specimen was PBMCs, collected at surgery. This receptor was identified in a male donor with early-stage non-small cell lung cancer. The chain is built from TRBV4-3 and TRBJ1-4; the match to TRBD1 covers 10 bases. CDR3 sequence (DNA): TGCGCCAGCAGCCAGTCCGGGACAGGGGAGGAAAAACTGTTTTTT. Protein product: CASSQSGTGEEKLFF.